These 10 T cell receptor beta chains were all obtained from the same sample, sequenced in a study of identical twins. TCRdb fed the 5' RACE reads into MiXCR, producing one record per CDR3 protein. The sample includes 200,000 to 250,000 distinct CDR3 sequences, roughly 7.5% of them seen just once. Separately, the same data were catalogued under a study of yellow fever vaccine responses in identical twins.

Sequencing used memory (CD45RO+) T cells sorted from blood. These receptors all come from a woman aged 18 to 35 in good health.

V and J are TRBV28 and TRBJ2-1; possibly TRBD2 for D (5 bases). The V end was cut by 2 bases, the J end by 0 bases, with 8 bases between. The germline V gene encodes CDR1 MDHEN and CDR2 SYDVKM. The CDR3 is 15 amino acids. The CDR3, as DNA: TGTGCCAGCAGTTTACTGGGGAGCTCCTACAATGAGCAGTTCTTC. Protein product: CASSLLGSSYNEQFF.

This clonotype has a count of ten or more. The chain joins TRBV4-1 to TRBJ2-7; D possibly corresponds to TRBD1 (6 bases). This CDR3 region has 16 residues. Germline V CDR1 and CDR2: MGHRA, YSYEKL. Deletions cut 1 base from V and 6 bases from J, with 19 bases between. The CDR3 protein is CASSQAQNTGLSEQYF. In DNA form, the CDR3 reads TGCGCCAGCAGCCAAGCGCAAAACACAGGGTTGAGCGAGCAGTACTTC.

In this sample, this clonotype turned up many times. The J gene is TRBJ2-7, the V gene TRBV12-3 or TRBV12-4; D gene unclear. There are 12 residues in the CDR3. V was trimmed by 5 bases and J by 4 bases, leaving 9 bases between them. The CDR3: CASSPIPYEQYF. CDR3 nucleotide sequence: TGTGCCAGCAGTCCGATCCCTTACGAGCAGTACTTC.

The chain is built from TRBV6-2 or TRBV6-3 and TRBJ1-2; D not resolved. The CDR3 covers 13 residues. The V gene's germline CDR1 is MNHEY and CDR2 SVGEGT. With 6 bases removed from V and 8 bases from J, the gap between germline ends came to 16 bases. The CDR3 region is CASRNPVGDGYTF. The CDR3 nucleotides are TGTGCCAGCAGAAATCCTGTGGGAGACGGCTACACCTTC.

This clonotype has just a few counts. V gene TRBV7-3 combines with J gene TRBJ2-7; TRBD1 agrees at 8 bases. The CDR3 consists of 15 residues. Germline-derived CDR1 and CDR2 are SGHTA and FQGTGA. Trimming at V came to 4 bases and at J to 5 bases, leaving 10 bases not matched to a gene. Here the CDR3 reads CASSSGSGQVNEQYF. Written as DNA, the CDR3 is TGTGCCAGCAGCTCCGGATCGGGACAGGTCAACGAGCAGTACTTC.

This clonotype was picked up a small number of times. J is TRBJ1-4 and V is TRBV7-8; 9 nucleotides align to TRBD1. J gave up 7 bases and V 4 bases, and 10 bases lay outside the gene matches. Germline values: CDR1 SGHVS, CDR2 FQNEAQ. The CDR3 length is 16 residues. CDR3 sequence (DNA): TGTGCCAGCAGCTCGATTCGGGACAGGGATTTTGAAAAACTGTTTTTT. It codes for CASSSIRDRDFEKLFF.

The sample holds many counts of this clonotype. The V gene is TRBV5-6, the J gene TRBJ2-5, with TRBD1 matching over 8 bases. The V gene's germline CDR1 is SGHDT and CDR2 YYEEEE. This CDR3 region has 14 residues. Trimming at V came to 3 bases and at J to 5 bases, leaving 6 bases not matched to a gene. CDR3 sequence reads: CASSYTDRAETQYF. DNA of the CDR3: TGTGCCAGCAGCTATACGGACAGGGCTGAGACCCAGTACTTC.

This clonotype was seen ten or more times. The V gene is TRBV10-3, the J gene TRBJ2-7; D is uncertain. The CDR3 runs 14 residues. Germline loops: CDR1 ENHRY, CDR2 SYGVKD. Trimming took 0 bases from V and 3 from J, leaving 9 bases between them. In DNA form, the CDR3 reads TGTGCCATCAGTGAGTCTGAACTGATCTACGAGCAGTACTTC. Encoded protein: CAISESELIYEQYF.

In this sample, this clonotype turned up a few times. The V call is TRBV11-1, the J call TRBJ1-6, with TRBD1 matching over 7 bases. Trimming removed 1 base from V and 8 bases from J; junction bases left unmatched: 14. CDR1 and CDR2 from the germline V gene are SGHAT and FQDESV (reference sequence). The CDR3 runs to 18 residues. In nucleotides, the CDR3 is TGTGCCAGCAGCTTAGACCCCAGAAGACAGGGACACGATTCACCCCTCCACTTT. Protein sequence: CASSLDPRRQGHDSPLHF.

This clonotype was detected only a few times. The J gene is TRBJ2-3, the V gene TRBV19, with 10 bases lining up with TRBD2. With V trimmed by 5 bases and J by 0 bases, 8 bases remained unmatched. Germline-derived CDR1 and CDR2 are LNHDA and SQIVND (reference sequence). The CDR3 is 17 amino acids. The CDR3 reads CASSLRTSGHSTDTQYF. CDR3 sequence (DNA): TGTGCCAGTAGTCTTCGGACTAGCGGTCATAGCACAGATACGCAGTATTTT.